This T cell receptor (beta chain) originates from a study of T cell responses to AZD1222 COVID-19 vaccine. Clones were read by immunoSEQ multiplex PCR, and TCRdb kept only the in-frame ones, dropping some. The data hold some 130,000 clones, with under 95% observed a single time. A word on this clone: Its antigen is unknown.

Study findings and constraints: Spike-specific TCR breadth and depth went up after people got two AZD1222 doses. Mapped onto spike, vaccine-associated CD4 TCRs spanned it and were dominant at 160-218 and 743-854. Donors were chiefly white British, with a greater number of females, and clonal diversity was perhaps underestimated. Variant regions that are unmutated are reportedly the target of nearly half of spike-specific TCRs.

The germline V gene encodes CDR1 MNHEY and CDR2 SVGAGI. V dropped 2 bases and J dropped 4 bases, with 11 bases sitting between them. The CDR3 runs 14 residues. The starting material was peripheral blood, obtained 28 days after the second AZD1222 dose. V is TRBV6-5 and J is TRBJ1-1; D is unresolved. The origin of this receptor is an adult who received the AZD1222 COVID-19 vaccine. CDR3: CASSYGWGITEAFF. The CDR3 bases are TGTGCCAGCAGTTACGGGTGGGGAATCACTGAAGCTTTCTTT.